The clone carrying this TCR beta chain was counted at least ten times. Its antigen is still unknown. This sample stems from a study of T-cell reconstitution after alpha-beta-depleted transplantation in children. Study observations and caveats: Approximately two months post-transplant, alpha-beta T cells reportedly originated from several hundred expanded graft clones. By one year post-transplant, T-cell counts and diversity largely arose from T cells that were newly produced. High day-60 TCRbeta diversity in some patients came from surviving recipient T cells and thymic progenitors.

V lost 5 bases and J lost 8, with 21 bases in between. The CDR3 has 16 residues. Researchers prepared the TCRbeta library using unique molecular identifiers, the study reports. Using its own MiXCR run on the PCR reads, TCRdb lists one record per CDR3 protein. The sample comprises about 200,000 distinct CDR3 sequences, under 8.5% of which are singletons, and around 5% rests with the top ten. The source material was PBMCs, sampled before TCRalphabeta/CD19-depleted stem cell transplant. The chain uses TRBV12-3 or TRBV12-4 and TRBJ1-4; D might be TRBD1 (5 bases). The sequence derives from a boy between 2 and 10 years old with acute lymphoblastic leukemia, due to receive a stem cell transplant. CDR3 DNA: TGTGCCAGCAGTGGAAACCGGGGCGCCTTTAGGGAAAAACTGTTTTTT. Translated, it gives CASSGNRGAFREKLFF.